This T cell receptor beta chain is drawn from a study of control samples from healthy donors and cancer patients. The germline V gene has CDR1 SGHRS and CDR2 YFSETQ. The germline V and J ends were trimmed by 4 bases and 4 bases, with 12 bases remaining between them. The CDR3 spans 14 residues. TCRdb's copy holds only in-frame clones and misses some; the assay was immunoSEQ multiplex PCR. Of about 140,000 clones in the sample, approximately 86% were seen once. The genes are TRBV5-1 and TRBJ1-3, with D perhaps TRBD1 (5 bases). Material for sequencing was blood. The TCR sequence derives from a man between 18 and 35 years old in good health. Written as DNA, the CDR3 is TGCGCCAGCAGCGGAGGGGTAGAAGGAAACACCATATATTTT. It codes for CASSGGVEGNTIYF.